Each of the 5 T cell receptor beta chains below was sequenced from the same sample in a study of spatial heterogeneity in lung cancer. One entry per CDR3 protein, called by TCRdb with MiXCR from the 5' RACE reads. The table records 72,000 or so distinct CDR3 sequences, about 9.5% of them present only once. Time point noted: blood at routine non-recurrence follow-up after resection. The sequences come from PBMCs, collected at follow-up. The receptors shown here come from a female donor with early-stage non-small cell lung cancer.

This clonotype was seen more than once but under ten times. This rearrangement joins TRBV9 to TRBJ2-7; D uncertain. Germline V gene data show CDR1 as SGDLS and CDR2 as YYNGEE. The CDR3 has 13 amino acids. V lost 0 bases and J 4 bases, leaving 8 bases between the germline ends. CDR3 in DNA: TGTGCCAGCAGCGTAGAGGGTACTTACGAGCAGTACTTC. This translates into CASSVEGTYEQYF.

This clonotype was recorded many times. This chain connects TRBV7-2 to TRBJ2-1; 7 bases line up with TRBD2. The CDR3 length is 15 residues. The V gene's germline CDR1 is SGHTA and CDR2 FQGNSA. J gave up 7 bases and V 2 bases, and 8 bases lay outside the gene matches. CDR3 protein: CASSLSLNSGNEQFF. The CDR3 DNA follows: TGTGCCAGCAGCTTATCCCTGAATAGCGGGAATGAGCAGTTCTTC. Drawing the rest from reference TRBV7-2 and TRBJ2-1, the complete variable domain is GAGVSQSPSNKVTEKGKDVELRCDPISGHTALYWYRQSLGQGLEFLIYFQGNSAPDKSGLPSDRFSAERTGGSVSTLTIQRTQQEDSAVYLCASSLSLNSGNEQFFGPGTRLTVL.

This clonotype was observed at least ten times. This sequence joins TRBV28 and TRBJ2-5, with 9 positions matching TRBD1. This CDR3 region has 17 residues. Germline CDR1 reads MDHEN; CDR2 reads SYDVKM. J lost 2 bases, V lost 6 bases, and 13 bases had no gene match. DNA of the CDR3: TGTGCCAGCAGGTCCCCCCTTGGGACAGGGACACAAGAGACCCAGTACTTC. Translation: CASRSPLGTGTQETQYF.

Notes on this clonotype: A much larger clone lies a single base off, so this may be a read error. V gene TRBV7-6 combines with J gene TRBJ2-6; a weak D match, TRBD2 (6 bases). Germline assignment: CDR1 SGHVS and CDR2 FNYEAQ. CDR3 length: 15 residues. CDR3 in DNA: TGTGCCAGCAGCCATACTAGAGGCGGGGCCAACGTCATGACTTTC. This codes for CASSHTRGGANVMTF. The entire variable domain, with the rest obtained from reference TRBV7-6 and TRBJ2-6, is as follows: GAGVSQSPRYKVTKRGQDVALRCDPISGHVSLYWYRQALGQGPEFLTYFNYEAQQDKSGLPNDRFSAERPEGSISTLTIQRTEQRDSAMYRCASSHTRGGANVMTFGAGSRLTVL.

This clonotype was recorded many times. The rearrangement uses TRBV18 and TRBJ2-7, with TRBD1 matching 8 bases. V lost 3 bases, J lost 7 bases, and 14 bases stayed unmatched. The CDR3 spans 16 residues. Per germline, CDR1 KGHSH and CDR2 LQKENI. CDR3 DNA sequence: TGTGCCAGCTCACCTGTAACGGGACAGGAATCGGGGGAGCAGTACTTC. Protein sequence: CASSPVTGQESGEQYF.